Listed here are 8 T cell receptor beta chains from one sample, sequenced in a study of blood T cell repertoires in COVID-19. Clones were sequenced by immunoSEQ multiplex PCR, and TCRdb holds only the in-frame ones, with some missing. The data contain about 70,000 clones, roughly 90% of them singletons. The specimen was peripheral blood. The receptor set was obtained from a man aged 60 to 69 with acute or convalescent COVID-19.

The chain carries TRBV5-1 and TRBJ2-7; possibly TRBD1 for D (5 bases). V was pared by 0 bases and J by 5 bases, with 12 bases between. The CDR3 runs to 14 residues. Germline loops: CDR1 SGHRS, CDR2 YFSETQ. The CDR3 is CASSLDRAGNEQYF. The DNA for the CDR3 is TGCGCCAGCAGCTTGGATAGGGCAGGGAACGAGCAGTACTTC.

This chain joins TRBV6-5 and TRBJ2-3; possible D gene TRBD2, 5 bases. V lost 5 bases and J lost 1, with 13 bases in between. This CDR3 is built from 15 residues. CDR1 and CDR2 (germline): MNHEY, SVGAGI. CDR3 residues: CASSLSVWGTDTQYF. CDR3 DNA: TGTGCCAGCAGTCTTAGCGTGTGGGGCACAGATACGCAGTATTTT.

The chain combines TRBV5-6 with TRBJ1-1, with a weak D call TRBD1 (5 bases). Trimming took 1 base from V and 5 from J, leaving 27 bases between them. Germline CDR1 reads SGHDT; CDR2 reads YYEEEE. The CDR3 consists of 19 residues. As DNA, the CDR3 is TGTGCCAGCAGCTTGAGGGGTGGTCCAGGCCCGGTGATGTTTACTGAAGCTTTCTTT. Translating it yields CASSLRGGPGPVMFTEAFF. Looking up the rest from reference TRBV5-6 and TRBJ1-1 gives the full variable domain: DAGVTQSPTHLIKTRGQQVTLRCSPKSGHDTVSWYQQALGQGPQFIFQYYEEEERQRGNFPDRFSGHQFPNYSSELNVNALLLGDSALYLCASSLRGGPGPVMFTEAFFGQGTRLTVV.

The V call is TRBV27, the J call TRBJ1-6; unclear D gene. V was pared by 4 bases and J by 0 bases, with 7 bases between. Looked up from germline, CDR1 is MNHEY and CDR2 is SMNVEV (reference sequence). There are 15 residues in the CDR3. The CDR3 loop reads CASSSLSSYNSPLHF. The CDR3 coding sequence is TGTGCCAGCAGTTCGCTAAGCTCCTATAATTCACCCCTCCACTTT.

The chain couples TRBV5-1 to TRBJ1-2; 7 bases line up with TRBD1. The CDR3 totals 15 residues. Trimming at V came to 0 bases and at J to 2 bases, leaving 4 bases not matched to a gene. CDR1 and CDR2 (germline): SGHRS, YFSETQ. CDR3 sequence: CASSLVLGQNYGYTF. CDR3 in DNA: TGCGCCAGCAGCTTGGTATTGGGACAGAACTATGGCTACACCTTC.

V usage is TRBV4-1 and J usage is TRBJ2-3, with D maybe TRBD1 (5 bases). The CDR3 contains 13 residues. From germline, CDR1 is MGHRA and CDR2 YSYEKL. Trimming took off 0 bases at V and 12 bases at J, with 13 bases between the two ends. CDR3 in DNA: TGCGCCAGCAGCCAAGAGATGGAGACAGTACAGTATTTT. As protein: CASSQEMETVQYF.

V is TRBV5-1 and J is TRBJ2-7; tentative D call: TRBD1 (6 bases). Trimming cost V 2 bases and J 5 bases, with 17 bases left between them. This CDR3 comprises 15 residues. Germline CDR1 is SGHRS and CDR2 is YFSETQ. For the CDR3, the DNA is TGCGCCAGCAGCTTTGGGGATTTCAGGGGTGACGAGCAGTACTTC. Translating gives CASSFGDFRGDEQYF.

The J gene is TRBJ1-2, the V gene TRBV4-1, with D hard to call. CDR1 and CDR2 from the germline V gene are MGHRA and YSYEKL. The V end lost 4 bases, the J end lost 3 bases, and 24 bases lay between the germline ends. This CDR3 is 18 amino acids long. CDR3 DNA: TGCGCCAGCAGCCCCCACCCCGGTGACACCCAAACCCACTATGGCTACACCTTC. Translated: CASSPHPGDTQTHYGYTF.